This T cell receptor beta chain was captured by sequencing in a study of T cell responses to AZD1222 COVID-19 vaccine. Study-wide findings and caveats: Repertoires were sampled only after the peak T cell response. Females made up more of the donors, who were largely white British, and clonal diversity may have come out too low.

The method was immunoSEQ multiplex PCR; TCRdb's version includes in-frame clones alone and lacks a portion of them. Among around 140,000 clones listed, around 90% were seen once. Investigators merged groups given second doses at roughly 4 or roughly 12 weeks. On this clone: No antigen is known for it.

Germline lookup yields CDR1 KGHDR and CDR2 SFDVKD. V dropped 4 bases and J dropped 6; count of bases not matched to a gene: 9. The CDR3 is 16 residues long. The chain uses TRBV24-1 and TRBJ2-2; 8 nucleotides match TRBD2. Sample: peripheral blood, taken 28 days after the second AZD1222 dose. This TCR was sampled from an adult who received the AZD1222 COVID-19 vaccine. CDR3 coding DNA: TGTGCCACCAGTGACACCAGCGGGAGCAAACCCGGGGAGCTGTTTTTT. Translated, it gives CATSDTSGSKPGELFF.